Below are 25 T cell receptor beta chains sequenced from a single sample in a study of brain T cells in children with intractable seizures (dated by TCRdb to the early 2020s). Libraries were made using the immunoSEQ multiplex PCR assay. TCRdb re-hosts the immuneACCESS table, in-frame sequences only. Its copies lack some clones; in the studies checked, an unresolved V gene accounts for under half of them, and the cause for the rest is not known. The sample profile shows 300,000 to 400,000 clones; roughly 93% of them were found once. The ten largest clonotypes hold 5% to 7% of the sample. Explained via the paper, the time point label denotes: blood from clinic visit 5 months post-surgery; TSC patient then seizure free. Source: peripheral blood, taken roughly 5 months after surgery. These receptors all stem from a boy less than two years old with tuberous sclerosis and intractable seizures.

CDR3 sequence (DNA): TGTGCCAGCAGTGAAAGGACTACGAACACTGAAGCTTTCTTT. Protein sequence: CASSERTTNTEAFF. V and J are TRBV2 and TRBJ1-1; D call uncertain. CDR1 and CDR2 from the germline V gene are SNHLY and FYNNEI. V lost 2 bases, J lost 1 base, and 8 bases lay in between. The CDR3 totals 14 residues.

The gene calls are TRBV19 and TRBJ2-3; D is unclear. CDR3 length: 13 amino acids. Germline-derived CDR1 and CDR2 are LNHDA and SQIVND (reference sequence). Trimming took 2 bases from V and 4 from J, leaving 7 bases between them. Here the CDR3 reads CASSIISADTQYF. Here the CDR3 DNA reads TGTGCCAGTAGTATAATCAGTGCAGATACGCAGTATTTT.

CDR3 DNA: TGTGCCAGCAGCTCAGCCGAAAGGACAGGTTCTGAAGCTTTCTTT. Translation gives CASSSAERTGSEAFF. The rearrangement uses TRBV7-6 and TRBJ1-1; 7 nucleotides line up with TRBD1. J gave up 6 bases and V 4 bases, and 11 bases lay outside the gene matches. The germline V gene has CDR1 SGHVS and CDR2 FNYEAQ. The CDR3 totals 15 residues.

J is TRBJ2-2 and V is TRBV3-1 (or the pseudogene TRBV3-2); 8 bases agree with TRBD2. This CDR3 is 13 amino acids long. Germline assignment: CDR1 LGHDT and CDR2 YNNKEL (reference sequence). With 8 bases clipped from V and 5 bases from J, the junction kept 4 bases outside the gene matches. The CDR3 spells CASAGGRTGELFF. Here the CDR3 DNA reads TGTGCCAGCGCGGGGGGACGGACCGGGGAGCTGTTTTTT.

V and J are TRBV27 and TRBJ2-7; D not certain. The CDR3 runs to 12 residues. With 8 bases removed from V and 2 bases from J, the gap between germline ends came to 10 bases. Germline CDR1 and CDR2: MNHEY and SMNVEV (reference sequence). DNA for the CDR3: TGTGCCAGCGGTGCCTCGGCCTACGAGCAGTACTTC. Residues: CASGASAYEQYF.

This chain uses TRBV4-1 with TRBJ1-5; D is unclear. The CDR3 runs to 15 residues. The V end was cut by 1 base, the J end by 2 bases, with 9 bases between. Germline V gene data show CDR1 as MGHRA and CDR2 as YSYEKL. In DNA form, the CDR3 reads TGCGCCAGCAGCCAAGGGCGTAGTGGCAATCAGCCCCAGCATTTT. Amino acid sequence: CASSQGRSGNQPQHF.

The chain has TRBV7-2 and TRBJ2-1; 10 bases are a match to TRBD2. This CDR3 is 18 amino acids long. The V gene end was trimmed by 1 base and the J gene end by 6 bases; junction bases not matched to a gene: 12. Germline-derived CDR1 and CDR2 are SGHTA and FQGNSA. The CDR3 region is CASSLGHHVLAGTNEQFF. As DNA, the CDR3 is TGTGCCAGCAGCTTAGGTCACCATGTACTAGCGGGAACCAATGAGCAGTTCTTC.

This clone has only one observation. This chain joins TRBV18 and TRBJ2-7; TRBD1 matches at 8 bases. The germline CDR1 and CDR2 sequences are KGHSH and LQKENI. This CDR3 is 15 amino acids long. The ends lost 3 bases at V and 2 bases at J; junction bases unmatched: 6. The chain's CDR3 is CASSPTTGVAYEQYF. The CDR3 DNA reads TGTGCCAGCTCACCTACGACAGGGGTAGCCTACGAGCAGTACTTC.

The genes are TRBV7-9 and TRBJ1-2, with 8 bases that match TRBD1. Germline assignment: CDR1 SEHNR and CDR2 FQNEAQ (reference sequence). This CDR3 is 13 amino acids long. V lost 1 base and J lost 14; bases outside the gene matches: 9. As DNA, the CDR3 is TGTGCCAGCAGCTTAGGACAGGGGATGCTGTGGACCTTC. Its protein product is CASSLGQGMLWTF.

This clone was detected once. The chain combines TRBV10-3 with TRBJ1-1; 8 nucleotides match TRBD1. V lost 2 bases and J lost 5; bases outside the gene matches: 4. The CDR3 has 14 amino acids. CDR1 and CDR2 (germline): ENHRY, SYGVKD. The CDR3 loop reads CAISEAGGRTEAFF. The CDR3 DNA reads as TGTGCCATCAGTGAGGCAGGGGGCAGAACTGAAGCTTTCTTT.

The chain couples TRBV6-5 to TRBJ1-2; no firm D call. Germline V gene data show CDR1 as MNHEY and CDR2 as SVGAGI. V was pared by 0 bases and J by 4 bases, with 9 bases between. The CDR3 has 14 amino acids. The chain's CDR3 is CASSYSSGSYGYTF. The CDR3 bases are TGTGCCAGCAGTTACTCTTCGGGGTCCTATGGCTACACCTTC.

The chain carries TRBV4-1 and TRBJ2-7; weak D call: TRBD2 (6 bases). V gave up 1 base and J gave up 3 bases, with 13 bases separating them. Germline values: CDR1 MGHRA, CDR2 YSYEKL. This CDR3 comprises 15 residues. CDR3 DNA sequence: TGCGCCAGCAGCCAAGCGGAGGGCCACAACTACGAGCAGTACTTC. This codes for CASSQAEGHNYEQYF.

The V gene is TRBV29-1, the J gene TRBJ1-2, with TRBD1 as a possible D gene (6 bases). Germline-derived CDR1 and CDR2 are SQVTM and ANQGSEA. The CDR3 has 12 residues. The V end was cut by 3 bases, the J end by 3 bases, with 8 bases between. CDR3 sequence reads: CSVEYRDYGYTF. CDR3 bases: TGCAGCGTTGAGTACAGGGACTATGGCTACACCTTC.

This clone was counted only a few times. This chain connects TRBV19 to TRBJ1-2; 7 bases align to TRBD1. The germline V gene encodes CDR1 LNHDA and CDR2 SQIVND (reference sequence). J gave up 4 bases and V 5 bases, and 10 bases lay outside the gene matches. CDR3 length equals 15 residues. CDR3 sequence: CASSLRDSFAYGYTF. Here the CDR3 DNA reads TGTGCCAGTAGTCTACGGGACAGTTTCGCCTATGGCTACACCTTC.

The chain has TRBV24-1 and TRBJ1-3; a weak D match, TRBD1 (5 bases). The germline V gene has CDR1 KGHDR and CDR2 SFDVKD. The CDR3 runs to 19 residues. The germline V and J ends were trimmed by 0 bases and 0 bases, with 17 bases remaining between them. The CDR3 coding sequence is TGTGCCACCAGTGATTTGCAAAGGGGCGGAAAGAGCTCTGGAAACACCATATATTTT. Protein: CATSDLQRGGKSSGNTIYF.

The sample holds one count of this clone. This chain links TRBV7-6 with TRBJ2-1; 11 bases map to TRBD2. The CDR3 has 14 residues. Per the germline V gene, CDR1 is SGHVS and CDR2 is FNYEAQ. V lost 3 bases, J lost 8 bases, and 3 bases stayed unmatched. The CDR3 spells CASSFIAGGDEQFF. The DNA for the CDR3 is TGTGCCAGCAGCTTTATAGCGGGGGGGGATGAGCAGTTCTTC.

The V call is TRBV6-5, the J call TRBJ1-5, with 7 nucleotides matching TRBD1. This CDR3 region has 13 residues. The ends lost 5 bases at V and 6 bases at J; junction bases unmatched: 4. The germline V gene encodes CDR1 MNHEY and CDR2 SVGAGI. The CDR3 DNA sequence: TGTGCCAGCAGTATCGACAGGGTTCAGCCCCAGCATTTT. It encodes CASSIDRVQPQHF.

DNA for the CDR3: TGTGCCAGCAGTTTTCAACTCGGGACTAGTAATTATTTT. It is translated as CASSFQLGTSNYF. The chain recombines TRBV12-3 or TRBV12-4 with TRBJ2-3; 8 positions agree with TRBD2. The CDR3 runs 13 residues. V lost 3 bases to trimming and J lost 15 bases; unmatched junction nucleotides: 11.

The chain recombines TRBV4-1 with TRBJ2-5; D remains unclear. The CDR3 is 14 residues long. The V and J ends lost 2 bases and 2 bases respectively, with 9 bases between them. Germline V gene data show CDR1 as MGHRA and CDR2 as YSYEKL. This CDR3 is CASSQYTRQETQYF. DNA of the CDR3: TGCGCCAGCAGCCAATATACACGTCAAGAGACCCAGTACTTC.

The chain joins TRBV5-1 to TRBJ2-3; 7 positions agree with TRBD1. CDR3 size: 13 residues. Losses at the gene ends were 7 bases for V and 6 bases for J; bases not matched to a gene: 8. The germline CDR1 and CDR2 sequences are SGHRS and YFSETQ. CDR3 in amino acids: CASATGTGDTQYF. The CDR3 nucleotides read TGCGCCAGCGCGACAGGGACGGGCGATACGCAGTATTTT.

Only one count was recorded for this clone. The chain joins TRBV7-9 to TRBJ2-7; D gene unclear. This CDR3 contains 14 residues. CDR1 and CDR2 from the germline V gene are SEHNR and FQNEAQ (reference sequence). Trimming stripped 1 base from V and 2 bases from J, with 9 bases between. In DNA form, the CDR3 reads TGTGCCAGCAGCTTAGGCTATCTTACCTACGAGCAGTACTTC. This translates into CASSLGYLTYEQYF.

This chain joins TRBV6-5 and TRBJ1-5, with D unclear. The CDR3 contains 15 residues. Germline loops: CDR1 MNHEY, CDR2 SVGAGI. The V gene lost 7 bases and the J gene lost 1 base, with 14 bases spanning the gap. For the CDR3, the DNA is TGTGCCAGCAAGGCAGAAATGGTAAGCAATCAGCCCCAGCATTTT. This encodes CASKAEMVSNQPQHF.

CDR3 coding DNA: TGCGCCAGCAGCCAATTGGACAAGTCGAACACTGAAGCTTTCTTT. Amino acids: CASSQLDKSNTEAFF. This rearrangement joins TRBV4-1 to TRBJ1-1; D is perhaps TRBD1 (5 bases). V was trimmed by 2 bases and J by 1 base, leaving 11 bases between them. The CDR3 totals 15 residues. Germline CDR1 is MGHRA and CDR2 is YSYEKL.

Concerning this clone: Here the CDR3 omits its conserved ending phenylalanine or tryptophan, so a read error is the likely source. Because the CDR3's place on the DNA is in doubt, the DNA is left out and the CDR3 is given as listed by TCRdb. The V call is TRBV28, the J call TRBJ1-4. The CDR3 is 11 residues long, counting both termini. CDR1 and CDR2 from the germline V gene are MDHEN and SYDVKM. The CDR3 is CASSSGGNRLL.

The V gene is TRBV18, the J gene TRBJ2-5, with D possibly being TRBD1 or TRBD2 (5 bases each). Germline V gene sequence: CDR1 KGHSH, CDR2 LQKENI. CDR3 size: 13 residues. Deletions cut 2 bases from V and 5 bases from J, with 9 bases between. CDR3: CASSPGGMETQYF. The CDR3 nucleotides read TGTGCCAGCTCACCAGGGGGAATGGAGACCCAGTACTTC.